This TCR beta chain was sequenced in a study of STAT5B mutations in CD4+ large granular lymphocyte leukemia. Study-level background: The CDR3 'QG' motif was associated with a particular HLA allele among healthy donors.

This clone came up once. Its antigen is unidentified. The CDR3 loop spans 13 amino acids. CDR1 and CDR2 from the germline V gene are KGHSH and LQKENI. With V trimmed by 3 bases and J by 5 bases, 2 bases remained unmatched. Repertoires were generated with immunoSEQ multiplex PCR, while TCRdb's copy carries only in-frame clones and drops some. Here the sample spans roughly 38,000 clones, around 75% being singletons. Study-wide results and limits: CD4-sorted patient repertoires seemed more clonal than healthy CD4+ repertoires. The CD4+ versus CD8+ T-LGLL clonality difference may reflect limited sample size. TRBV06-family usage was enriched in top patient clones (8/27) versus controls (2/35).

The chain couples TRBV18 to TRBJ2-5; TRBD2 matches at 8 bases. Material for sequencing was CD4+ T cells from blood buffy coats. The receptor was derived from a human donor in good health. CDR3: CASSPQREETQYF. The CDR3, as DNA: TGTGCCAGCTCACCCCAGCGGGAGGAGACCCAGTACTTC.